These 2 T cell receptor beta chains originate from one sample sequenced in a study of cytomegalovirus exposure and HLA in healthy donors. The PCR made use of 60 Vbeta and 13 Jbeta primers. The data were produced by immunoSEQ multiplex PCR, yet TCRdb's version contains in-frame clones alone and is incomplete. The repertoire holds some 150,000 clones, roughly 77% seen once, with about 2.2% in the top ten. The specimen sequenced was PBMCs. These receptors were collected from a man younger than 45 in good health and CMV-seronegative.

The CDR3 DNA reads TGTGCCAGCAGTTTCCCCACCGGGACAGGCTATGGCTACACCTTC. It is translated as CASSFPTGTGYGYTF. The V call is TRBV28, the J call TRBJ1-2; 8 bases are shared with TRBD1. Germline values: CDR1 MDHEN, CDR2 SYDVKM. The CDR3 is made up of 15 amino acids. The junction had 7 bases not matched to a gene; V was cut back by 3 bases and J by 4 bases.

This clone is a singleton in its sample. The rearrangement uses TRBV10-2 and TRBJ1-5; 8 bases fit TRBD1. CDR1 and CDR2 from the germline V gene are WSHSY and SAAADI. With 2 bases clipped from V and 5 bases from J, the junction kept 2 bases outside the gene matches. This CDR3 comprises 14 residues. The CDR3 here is CASSENRGDQPQHF. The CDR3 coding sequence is TGCGCCAGCAGTGAGAACAGGGGGGATCAGCCCCAGCATTTT.